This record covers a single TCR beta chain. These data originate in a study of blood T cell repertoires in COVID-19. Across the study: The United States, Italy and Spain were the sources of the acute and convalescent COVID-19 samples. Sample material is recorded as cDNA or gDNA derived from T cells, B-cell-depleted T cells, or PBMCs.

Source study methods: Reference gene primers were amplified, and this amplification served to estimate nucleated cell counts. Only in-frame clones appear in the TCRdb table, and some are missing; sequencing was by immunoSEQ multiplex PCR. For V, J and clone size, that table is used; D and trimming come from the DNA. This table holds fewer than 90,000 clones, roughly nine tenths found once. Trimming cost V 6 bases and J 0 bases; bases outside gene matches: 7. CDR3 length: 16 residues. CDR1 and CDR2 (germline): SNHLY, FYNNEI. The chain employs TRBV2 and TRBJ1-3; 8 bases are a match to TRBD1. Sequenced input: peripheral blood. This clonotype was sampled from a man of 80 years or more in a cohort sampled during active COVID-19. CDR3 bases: TGTGCCAGCAGACCGACAGGGGCCAGCTCTGGAAACACCATATATTTT. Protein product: CASRPTGASSGNTIYF.